A single sample gave rise to the 9 T cell receptor beta chains below, sequenced in a study of cytotoxic CD8 clonotypes in ibrutinib-treated CLL. Here immunoSEQ multiplex PCR was the method, and the copy in TCRdb shows in-frame clones only, minus some. Here the sample spans approximately 74,000 clones, around 84% being singletons. The material sequenced was PBMCs, taken at disease progression, from a patient treated with ibrutinib. The receptors originated from a human donor with chronic lymphocytic leukemia.

This clone was recorded only once. This chain uses TRBV7-9 with TRBJ2-2; D possibly uses TRBD1 or TRBD2 (5 bases each). Trimming removed 7 bases from V and 2 bases from J, with 14 bases in between. Germline V CDR1 and CDR2: SEHNR, FQNEAQ (reference sequence). This CDR3 contains 15 residues. This CDR3 reads CASIPGAGNTGELFF. DNA for the CDR3: TGTGCCAGCATCCCCGGGGCCGGCAACACCGGGGAGCTGTTTTTT.

In nucleotides, the CDR3 is TGTGCCAGCAGCGTAAACAACCGCTACTACAATGAGCAGTTCTTC. Residues: CASSVNNRYYNEQFF. The chain combines TRBV7-3 with TRBJ2-1; D call uncertain. The CDR3 spans 15 residues. V lost 5 bases, J lost 3 bases, and 14 bases lay in between. Germline CDR1 is SGHTA and CDR2 is FQGTGA.

This clone showed up just once. This chain connects TRBV10-1 to TRBJ2-2, with 7 bases matching TRBD2. This CDR3 has 12 residues. Germline assignment: CDR1 WNHNN and CDR2 SYGVQD (reference sequence). V was clipped by 3 bases and J by 13 bases; unmatched bases: 5. CDR3 coding DNA: TGCGCCAGCAGTGACGATCTAGCGGCGCTGTTTTTT. Amino acids: CASSDDLAALFF.

The chain carries TRBV7-2 and TRBJ2-7; 8 bases line up with TRBD2. Germline V gene lookup returns CDR1 SGHTA and CDR2 FQGNSA. V shed 2 bases and J 5 bases; nucleotides not matched to a gene: 11. The CDR3 has 16 residues. Here the CDR3 reads CASSLSVPREGHEQYF. CDR3 coding DNA: TGTGCCAGCAGCTTATCAGTACCTCGGGAGGGCCACGAGCAGTACTTC.

The V and J genes are TRBV18 and TRBJ2-7, with a tentative D call TRBD1 (6 bases). The length of the CDR3 is 14 residues. The V gene lost 8 bases and the J gene lost 0 bases, with 14 bases spanning the gap. Germline loops: CDR1 KGHSH, CDR2 LQKENI. The CDR3 spells CASGKGQSSYEQYF. The CDR3 DNA is TGTGCCAGCGGTAAAGGACAGAGCTCCTACGAGCAGTACTTC.

This chain uses TRBV6-4 with TRBJ2-1; D remains ambiguous. Deletions cut 5 bases from V and 0 bases from J, with 17 bases between. The CDR3 spans 17 residues. Germline CDR1 MRHNA, CDR2 SNTAGT. The CDR3 nucleotides read TGTGCCAGCAGTCTCTACCCACACAGAAACTCCTACAATGAGCAGTTCTTC. Translated, it gives CASSLYPHRNSYNEQFF.

The gene calls are TRBV5-4 and TRBJ1-4; 10 bases map to TRBD1. V trimming: 4 bases; J trimming: 7 bases; junction bases outside the gene matches: 10. Germline V CDR1 and CDR2: SGHNT, YYREEE (reference sequence). This CDR3 spans 16 amino acids. The CDR3 nucleotides are TGTGCCAGCAGCCCCGGGACAGGGGTGGTTGGTGAAAAACTGTTTTTT. This gives the protein CASSPGTGVVGEKLFF. Variable domain in full (rest from reference TRBV5-4 and TRBJ1-4): ETGVTQSPTHLIKTRGQQVTLRCSSQSGHNTVSWYQQALGQGPQFIFQYYREEENGRGNFPPRFSGLQFPNYSSELNVNALELDDSALYLCASSPGTGVVGEKLFFGSGTQLSVL.

CDR3: CASSSNHILAKNIQYF. CDR3 sequence (DNA): TGTGCCAGCAGCTCCAATCATATCCTAGCCAAAAACATTCAGTACTTC. The chain uses TRBV13 and TRBJ2-4; D call uncertain. This CDR3 is 16 amino acids long. V lost 4 bases and J lost 0, with 13 bases in between. The V gene's germline CDR1 is PRHDT and CDR2 FYEKMQ (reference sequence).

This clone was counted a single time. The V gene is TRBV4-1, the J gene TRBJ2-7; D is perhaps TRBD1 (6 bases). Trimming shortened V by 0 bases and J by 4 bases, and 19 bases separated the two germline ends. The CDR3 is 17 residues long. Germline CDR1 and CDR2: MGHRA and YSYEKL. CDR3 sequence reads: CASSQDWARGKRYEQYF. The CDR3 DNA reads as TGCGCCAGCAGCCAAGATTGGGCCAGGGGAAAAAGATACGAGCAGTACTTC.